These 20 T cell receptor beta chains originate from one sample sequenced in a study of OX40 agonist ivuxolimab in advanced cancers. Measured with immunoSEQ multiplex PCR; TCRdb has only the in-frame clones, and not every one. The sample lists over 65,000 clones; roughly 85% were seen once. Material: CD4+ or CD8+ T cells sorted from blood, obtained in a trial of the OX40 agonist ivuxolimab. Source of these receptors: an adult with an advanced solid tumor such as melanoma, head and neck, liver or kidney cancer.

The chain employs TRBV2 and TRBJ2-3; D possibly matches TRBD1 or TRBD2 (5 bases each). The CDR3 consists of 14 residues. V was pared by 6 bases and J by 6 bases, with 16 bases between. The V gene's germline CDR1 is SNHLY and CDR2 FYNNEI. The DNA for the CDR3 is TGTGCCAGCAGCTTCGAGGGTTGGGGGGATACGCAGTATTTT. Its protein product is CASSFEGWGDTQYF.

The J gene is TRBJ1-3, the V gene TRBV18; TRBD1 matches 9 bases. This CDR3 region has 14 residues. Unmatched junction bases numbered 6, after V lost 7 bases and J lost 5 bases. In germline, CDR1 is KGHSH, CDR2 LQKENI. The CDR3 is CASWTGTGRNTIYF. In DNA, the CDR3 is TGTGCCAGCTGGACCGGGACAGGGCGAAACACCATATATTTT.

This clone has only a few counts. The chain recombines TRBV28 with TRBJ1-1; D gene unclear. Germline V gene lookup returns CDR1 MDHEN and CDR2 SYDVKM. This CDR3 is built from 12 residues. Trimming took 5 bases from V and 7 from J, leaving 11 bases between them. The CDR3 DNA sequence: TGTGCCAGCAGTGCTGGACCCCTTGAAGCTTTCTTT. The encoded protein is CASSAGPLEAFF.

The genes are TRBV6-1 and TRBJ1-2; the D is unclear. Germline V gene data show CDR1 as MNHNS and CDR2 as SASEGT. There are 14 residues in the CDR3. V was trimmed by 4 bases and J by 4 bases, leaving 13 bases between them. The DNA for the CDR3 is TGTGCCAGCAGTGGAGACGGCAGTGTCTATGGCTACACCTTC. This codes for CASSGDGSVYGYTF.

CDR3 amino acids: CASSFDLPKNSPLHF. The CDR3 DNA follows: TGTGCCAGCAGCTTTGATCTACCCAAAAATTCACCCCTCCACTTT. This rearrangement joins TRBV7-9 to TRBJ1-6; D uncertain. The germline CDR1 and CDR2 sequences are SEHNR and FQNEAQ (reference sequence). There are 15 residues in the CDR3. V lost 3 bases and J lost 7, with 13 bases in between. The full variable domain, its missing parts supplied by reference TRBV7-9 and TRBJ1-6, is DTGVSQNPRHKITKRGQNVTFRCDPISEHNRLYWYRQTLGQGPEFLTYFQNEAQLEKSRLLSDRFSAERPKGSFSTLEIQRTEQGDSAMYLCASSFDLPKNSPLHFGNGTRLTVT.

The rearrangement uses TRBV30 and TRBJ1-5; no reliable D call. CDR3 size: 14 residues. Germline V gene data show CDR1 as GTSNPN and CDR2 as SVGIG (reference sequence). Trimming stripped 1 base from V and 7 bases from J, with 14 bases between. The CDR3 spells CAWSATMGIQPQHF. The CDR3, as DNA: TGTGCCTGGAGTGCCACGATGGGGATCCAGCCCCAGCATTTT.

The V call is TRBV6-6, the J call TRBJ1-6, with D tentatively TRBD1 (5 bases). Deletions cut 6 bases from V and 11 bases from J, with 11 bases between. The CDR3 is made up of 12 amino acids. CDR1 and CDR2 (germline): MNHNY, SVGAGI (reference sequence). This CDR3 reads CASSPRGAPLHF. Here the CDR3 DNA reads TGTGCCAGCAGCCCGCGAGGGGCACCCCTCCACTTT.

The gene calls are TRBV18 and TRBJ1-1; D unresolved. CDR1 KGHSH and CDR2 LQKENI come from the germline V gene. Trimming took off 6 bases at V and 3 bases at J, with 11 bases between the two ends. This CDR3 is 13 amino acids long. CDR3 amino acids: CASSHSGDTEAFF. CDR3 bases: TGTGCCAGCTCCCACTCCGGGGACACTGAAGCTTTCTTT. Full variable domain (missing parts from reference TRBV18 and TRBJ1-1): NAGVMQNPRHLVRRRGQEARLRCSPMKGHSHVYWYRQLPEEGLKFMVYLQKENIIDESGMPKERFSAEFPKEGPSILRIQQVVRGDSAAYFCASSHSGDTEAFFGQGTRLTVV.

This chain connects TRBV7-2 to TRBJ1-6; D is uncertain. Trimming took 2 bases from V and 7 from J, leaving 9 bases between them. The CDR3 runs to 14 residues. Germline assignment: CDR1 SGHTA and CDR2 FQGNSA. Here the CDR3 reads CASSLLGNNSPLHF. As DNA, the CDR3 is TGTGCCAGCAGCTTACTGGGTAACAATTCACCCCTCCACTTT.

The V gene is TRBV11-2, the J gene TRBJ2-1; 10 nucleotides align to TRBD2. The J segment lost 1 base and the V segment lost 5 bases, leaving 5 bases of the junction unmatched. The CDR3 is 16 amino acids. From germline, CDR1 is SGHAT and CDR2 FQNNGV. The CDR3, as DNA: TGTGCCAGCAGCAAATCTAGCGGGGGTTCCTACAATGAGCAGTTCTTC. Encoded protein: CASSKSSGGSYNEQFF.

On this clone: The same CDR3 is also encoded by other DNA sequences in this sample. The chain employs TRBV2 and TRBJ1-2; D ambiguous. The CDR3 is 15 amino acids. In germline, CDR1 is SNHLY, CDR2 FYNNEI. V was trimmed by 4 bases and J by 3 bases, leaving 15 bases between them. CDR3: CASSVRPKSYYGYTF. DNA of the CDR3: TGTGCCAGCAGTGTTAGGCCGAAGAGCTACTATGGCTACACCTTC. Full variable domain (missing parts from reference TRBV2 and TRBJ1-2): EPEVTQTPSHQVTQMGQEVILRCVPISNHLYFYWYRQILGQKVEFLVSFYNNEISEKSEIFDDQFSVERPDGSNFTLKIRSTKLEDSAMYFCASSVRPKSYYGYTFGSGTRLTVV.

The V call is TRBV6-6, the J call TRBJ2-1, with D maybe TRBD2 (6 bases). The CDR3 is made up of 15 amino acids. CDR1 and CDR2 from the germline V gene are MNHNY and SVGAGI (reference sequence). The V gene lost 5 bases and the J gene lost 3 bases, with 14 bases spanning the gap. CDR3 nucleotides: TGTGCCAGCAGTACCGGGGGTTCTGTCTACAATGAGCAGTTCTTC. Residues: CASSTGGSVYNEQFF.

The chain recombines TRBV6-1 with TRBJ2-7, with 9 bases aligning to TRBD1. V lost 0 bases, J lost 4 bases, and 10 bases stayed unmatched. CDR1 and CDR2 from the germline V gene are MNHNS and SASEGT. The CDR3 is 17 residues long. CDR3 protein: CASSEAGQGFSPYEQYF. CDR3 in DNA: TGTGCCAGCAGTGAAGCGGGACAGGGCTTTTCCCCTTACGAGCAGTACTTC.

The chain couples TRBV19 to TRBJ2-3; 7 bases align to TRBD2. Germline values: CDR1 LNHDA, CDR2 SQIVND (reference sequence). The CDR3 runs to 14 residues. V gave up 5 bases and J gave up 6 bases; unmatched junction bases: 8. DNA of the CDR3: TGTGCCAGTAGTTCTCGCGGGGGTCAGGATACGCAGTATTTT. It translates to CASSSRGGQDTQYF.

V gene TRBV28 combines with J gene TRBJ1-4; D gene uncertain. Germline V gene lookup returns CDR1 MDHEN and CDR2 SYDVKM. Trimming stripped 5 bases from V and 16 bases from J, with 14 bases between. This CDR3 comprises 11 residues. The DNA for the CDR3 is TGTGCCAGCAGTCTCCCTCCCCAGCAGTTTTTT. Amino acids: CASSLPPQQFF.

The chain couples TRBV28 to TRBJ1-3; a possible D gene is TRBD1 (5 bases). This CDR3 spans 14 amino acids. Trimming cost V 6 bases and J 4 bases, with 13 bases left between them. The germline V gene encodes CDR1 MDHEN and CDR2 SYDVKM. CDR3 in amino acids: CASRKRGAGNTIYF. The DNA of the CDR3 is TGTGCCAGCAGGAAAAGGGGAGCCGGAAACACCATATATTTT.

This clone was seen only once. The chain joins TRBV7-6 to TRBJ2-2; D is uncertain. Trimming took 4 bases from V and 7 from J, leaving 16 bases between them. The CDR3 length is 15 residues. Germline loops: CDR1 SGHVS, CDR2 FNYEAQ. This CDR3 reads CASSSSSRGIGELFF. The CDR3 region has the DNA TGTGCCAGCAGCTCCTCCTCCCGCGGTATCGGGGAGCTGTTTTTT. Complete variable domain (other parts from reference TRBV7-6 and TRBJ2-2): GAGVSQSPRYKVTKRGQDVALRCDPISGHVSLYWYRQALGQGPEFLTYFNYEAQQDKSGLPNDRFSAERPEGSISTLTIQRTEQRDSAMYRCASSSSSRGIGELFFGEGSRLTVL.

The chain combines TRBV28 with TRBJ2-2; D not resolved. Germline V CDR1 and CDR2: MDHEN, SYDVKM. CDR3 size: 15 residues. Trimming pared 3 bases from V and 0 bases from J, leaving 8 bases between. The CDR3, as DNA: TGTGCCAGCAGTTTTATGGGTGCGAACACCGGGGAGCTGTTTTTT. The encoded protein is CASSFMGANTGELFF.

In its sample, this clone was seen a few times. The chain recombines TRBV2 with TRBJ1-6; D remains ambiguous. V lost 6 bases and J lost 7, with 10 bases in between. The CDR3 has 13 residues. The V gene's germline CDR1 is SNHLY and CDR2 FYNNEI. For the CDR3, the DNA is TGTGCCAGCAGGGACCTCAGGAATTCACCCCTCCACTTT. It specifies CASRDLRNSPLHF.

The rearrangement links TRBV5-3 to TRBJ2-3; the match to TRBD2 covers 13 bases. TRBV5-3 is an ORF, with its function uncertain. The V and J ends lost 4 bases and 2 bases, in that order; junction bases with no gene match: 7. The CDR3 extends over 17 amino acids. CDR3 in amino acids: CARSLLAGGPFTDTQYF. The CDR3 DNA reads as TGTGCCAGAAGCCTACTAGCGGGGGGGCCCTTCACAGATACGCAGTATTTT.